This T cell receptor (beta chain) was identified in a study of cytomegalovirus exposure and HLA in healthy donors. The protocol was immunoSEQ multiplex PCR, while the TCRdb copy is restricted to in-frame clones and leaves out a portion. The sample has roughly 140,000 clones; roughly nine tenths are singletons. CDR3 length: 13 residues. Germline values: CDR1 SEHNR, CDR2 FQNEAQ (reference sequence). Trimming cost V 0 bases and J 8 bases, with 10 bases left between them. Notes on this clone: Its target is not known.

Broader study findings: The authors enumerated 164 TCR beta chains as linked to cytomegalovirus. According to a later analysis, TCR clusters from the first cohort tended to co-occur in the 110 or so validation repertoires. High specificity and sensitivity for cytomegalovirus status were reported for the classifier.

The V and J genes are TRBV7-9 and TRBJ1-2; D is unclear. This sequence was found in a man in his late teens or twenties in good health and CMV-seronegative. Material for sequencing was PBMCs. CDR3 bases: TGTGCCAGCAGCTTAGCGGCCGGGAACGGCTACACCTTC. This translates into CASSLAAGNGYTF.